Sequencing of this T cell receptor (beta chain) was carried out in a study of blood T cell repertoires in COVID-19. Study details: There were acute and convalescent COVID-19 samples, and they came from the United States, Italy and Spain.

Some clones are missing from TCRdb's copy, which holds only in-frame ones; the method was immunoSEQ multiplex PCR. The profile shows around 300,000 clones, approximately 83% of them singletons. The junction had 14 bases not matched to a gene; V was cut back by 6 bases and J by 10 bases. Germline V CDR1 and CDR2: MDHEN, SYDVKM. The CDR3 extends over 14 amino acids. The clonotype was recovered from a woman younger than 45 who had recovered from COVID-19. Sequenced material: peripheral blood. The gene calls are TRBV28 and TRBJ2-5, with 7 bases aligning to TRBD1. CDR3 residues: CASSFPGQQVYQYF. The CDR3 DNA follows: TGTGCCAGCAGCTTCCCGGGACAGCAAGTTTACCAGTACTTC.